These 28 T cell receptor beta chains came from one sample sequenced in a study of blood T cell repertoires in COVID-19. The data were produced by immunoSEQ multiplex PCR, yet TCRdb's version contains in-frame clones alone and is incomplete. Counted here are about 130,000 clones, around 86% occurring once; the ten biggest clones make up roughly 6.7%. Sequenced sample: peripheral blood. Receptor source: an elderly man with active or convalescent COVID-19.

This sequence joins TRBV6-5 and TRBJ1-4, with 7 bases matching TRBD1. The CDR3 has 15 amino acids. Germline V gives CDR1 MNHEY, CDR2 SVGAGI. V gave up 8 bases and J gave up 3 bases; unmatched junction bases: 9. The CDR3 DNA reads TGTGCCAGCCAGGGGGGCCAGGCCCCTAATGAAAAACTGTTTTTT. Encoded protein: CASQGGQAPNEKLFF.

This chain connects TRBV6-1 to TRBJ2-1; weak D call: TRBD2 (5 bases). The CDR3 has 15 residues. Germline CDR1 and CDR2: MNHNS and SASEGT. V lost 6 bases and J 0 bases, leaving 12 bases between the germline ends. CDR3 bases: TGTGCCAGCAGCACGGACTTGAGCTCCTACAATGAGCAGTTCTTC. This codes for CASSTDLSSYNEQFF.

V gene TRBV7-7 combines with J gene TRBJ2-5; D remains unclear. Germline CDR1 and CDR2: SSHAT and FNYEAQ (reference sequence). The V end was cut by 1 base, the J end by 2 bases, with 5 bases between. The CDR3 runs 13 residues. The CDR3 here is CASSLDRQETQYF. CDR3 DNA sequence: TGTGCCAGCAGCTTAGACAGACAAGAGACCCAGTACTTC.

V is TRBV5-1 and J is TRBJ2-5, with 9 bases matching TRBD2. The CDR3 loop spans 14 amino acids. Germline V lookup: CDR1 SGHRS, CDR2 YFSETQ. Unmatched junction bases numbered 6, after V lost 4 bases and J lost 5 bases. The CDR3 is CASSRRGRAETQYF. The CDR3 coding sequence is TGCGCCAGCAGCCGACGCGGGAGGGCGGAGACCCAGTACTTC.

The V and J genes are TRBV6-4 and TRBJ2-1; 11 nucleotides match TRBD2. Unmatched junction bases numbered 12, after V lost 10 bases and J lost 10 bases. The CDR3 length is 14 residues. Germline V lookup: CDR1 MRHNA, CDR2 SNTAGT. The CDR3 loop reads CATKVLAGVREQFF. In DNA, the CDR3 is TGTGCCACCAAAGTACTAGCGGGAGTAAGGGAGCAGTTCTTC.

The genes are TRBV5-1 and TRBJ2-1, with TRBD2 matching over 11 bases. Germline V lookup: CDR1 SGHRS, CDR2 YFSETQ. The J segment lost 8 bases and the V segment lost 4 bases, leaving 8 bases of the junction unmatched. The CDR3 sequence is 15 residues long. The CDR3 DNA is TGCGCCAGCAGCCCGAGGGGACTAGCGGTTCATGAGCAGTTCTTC. It codes for CASSPRGLAVHEQFF.

The gene calls are TRBV5-1 and TRBJ2-7; 7 bases map to TRBD1. Germline V gene lookup returns CDR1 SGHRS and CDR2 YFSETQ. The CDR3 is 14 amino acids. V shed 4 bases and J 5 bases; nucleotides not matched to a gene: 9. CDR3 loop: CASSPGDSVHEQYF. As DNA, the CDR3 is TGCGCCAGCAGCCCCGGGGACAGTGTCCACGAGCAGTACTTC.

This chain uses TRBV5-4 with TRBJ1-6, with a possible D match to TRBD1 (5 bases). The V gene lost 4 bases and the J gene lost 10 bases, with 18 bases spanning the gap. Per the germline V gene, CDR1 is SGHNT and CDR2 is YYREEE (reference sequence). The CDR3 runs 15 residues. The CDR3 here is CASSGAQGALSPLHF. In DNA form, the CDR3 reads TGTGCCAGCAGCGGGGCGCAAGGGGCTCTCTCACCCCTCCACTTT.

The chain couples TRBV6-5 to TRBJ1-4; D is unresolved. CDR3 length equals 14 residues. The germline V gene encodes CDR1 MNHEY and CDR2 SVGAGI. Trimming took off 0 bases at V and 5 bases at J, with 7 bases between the two ends. The chain's CDR3 is CASSYSRENEKLFF. The CDR3 DNA reads TGTGCCAGCAGTTACTCCCGCGAGAATGAAAAACTGTTTTTT.

The rearrangement uses TRBV18 and TRBJ2-3; D perhaps matches TRBD2 (6 bases). The V gene's germline CDR1 is KGHSH and CDR2 LQKENI. The CDR3 has 11 amino acids. Trimming left V 7 bases short and J 5 bases short, with 7 bases between. This CDR3 reads CASWGEDTQYF. CDR3 coding DNA: TGTGCCAGCTGGGGGGAAGATACGCAGTATTTT.

The count of this clone is one. This chain connects TRBV9 to TRBJ2-5, with 10 bases fitting TRBD2. Germline trimming cut 3 bases from V and 5 bases from J; bases unmatched to any gene: 10. Looked up from germline, CDR1 is SGDLS and CDR2 is YYNGEE. This CDR3 contains 16 residues. The CDR3 coding sequence is TGTGCCAGCAGCGGACTGAGGGCTAGCGGGGGTGAGACCCAGTACTTC. Translation gives CASSGLRASGGETQYF.

The J gene is TRBJ1-3, the V gene TRBV19; weak D call: TRBD1 (6 bases). Looked up from germline, CDR1 is LNHDA and CDR2 is SQIVND (reference sequence). The CDR3 has 15 residues. V lost 5 bases and J lost 7, with 18 bases in between. The CDR3 loop reads CASSHHRELRNTIYF. CDR3 coding DNA: TGTGCCAGTAGTCATCACAGGGAACTTAGGAACACCATATATTTT. The entire variable domain, with the rest obtained from reference TRBV19 and TRBJ1-3, is as follows: DGGITQSPKYLFRKEGQNVTLSCEQNLNHDAMYWYRQDPGQGLRLIYYSQIVNDFQKGDIAEGYSVSREKKESFPLTVTSAQKNPTAFYLCASSHHRELRNTIYFGEGSWLTVV.

V usage is TRBV2 and J usage is TRBJ2-5; D might be TRBD2 (5 bases). The CDR3 covers 14 residues. Trimming removed 3 bases at V and 4 bases at J, with 12 bases between. Germline lookup yields CDR1 SNHLY and CDR2 FYNNEI. The CDR3 DNA reads TGTGCCAGCAGTGAGAGTCCAGCGGCAGAGACCCAGTACTTC. Protein sequence: CASSESPAAETQYF.

The genes are TRBV7-9 and TRBJ1-4; TRBD1 might be the D (5 bases). CDR3 length: 16 amino acids. Trimming took off 5 bases at V and 3 bases at J, with 16 bases between the two ends. CDR1 and CDR2 from the germline V gene are SEHNR and FQNEAQ (reference sequence). CDR3 in amino acids: CASSPRGGGSNEKLFF. CDR3 bases: TGTGCCAGCAGCCCTCGTGGGGGGGGGTCTAATGAAAAACTGTTTTTT.

The chain joins TRBV15 to TRBJ1-6; the D gene is possibly TRBD1 (6 bases). Germline assignment: CDR1 LNHNV and CDR2 YYDKDF (reference sequence). The CDR3 is 15 residues long. V lost 0 bases, J lost 7 bases, and 10 bases lay in between. CDR3: CATSRDPGGNSPLHF. For the CDR3, the DNA is TGTGCCACCAGCAGAGATCCGGGGGGCAATTCACCCCTCCACTTT.

The V gene is TRBV4-3, the J gene TRBJ2-5; tentatively, D is TRBD2 (5 bases). CDR3 length: 17 residues. Germline loops: CDR1 LGHNA, CDR2 YSLEER. V lost 0 bases to trimming and J lost 1 base, with 15 bases between them. In DNA form, the CDR3 reads TGCGCCAGCAGCCAAGAGCGGTGGGAAGGAGGCCAAGAGACCCAGTACTTC. Its protein is CASSQERWEGGQETQYF.

The J gene is TRBJ2-1, the V gene TRBV7-3; 8 nucleotides align to TRBD2. Trimming took 5 bases from V and 9 from J; bases not matched to a gene: 6. The CDR3 runs to 13 residues. In germline, CDR1 is SGHTA, CDR2 FQGTGA. The CDR3 bases are TGTGCCAGCAGCCCGGGACTAGTGGGTGAGCAGTTCTTC. As protein: CASSPGLVGEQFF.

The V call is TRBV18, the J call TRBJ1-4; TRBD1 agrees at 9 bases. The V gene's germline CDR1 is KGHSH and CDR2 LQKENI. V lost 5 bases, J lost 5 bases, and 3 bases stayed unmatched. This CDR3 contains 14 residues. For the CDR3, the DNA is TGTGCCAGCTCATCCGGACAGGGGAATGAAAAACTGTTTTTT. Its translation is CASSSGQGNEKLFF. Variable domain in full (rest from reference TRBV18 and TRBJ1-4): NAGVMQNPRHLVRRRGQEARLRCSPMKGHSHVYWYRQLPEEGLKFMVYLQKENIIDESGMPKERFSAEFPKEGPSILRIQQVVRGDSAAYFCASSSGQGNEKLFFGSGTQLSVL.

This clone has only one observation. The chain recombines TRBV30 with TRBJ1-3, with TRBD1 identical over 7 bases. The V gene end was trimmed by 2 bases and the J gene end by 2 bases; junction bases not matched to a gene: 3. Germline V lookup: CDR1 GTSNPN, CDR2 SVGIG (reference sequence). The CDR3 consists of 14 residues. This chain's CDR3 is CAWSPGTAGNTIYF. The DNA of the CDR3 is TGTGCCTGGAGTCCCGGGACAGCTGGAAACACCATATATTTT.

The chain links TRBV7-2 to TRBJ2-3, with 7 nucleotides matching TRBD1. This CDR3 comprises 16 residues. CDR1 is SGHTA and CDR2 is FQGNSA in the germline V gene. V lost 5 bases, J lost 3 bases, and 11 bases stayed unmatched. CDR3 protein: CASSPHPDRTTDTQYF. CDR3 nucleotide sequence: TGTGCCAGCAGCCCTCACCCGGACAGGACGACAGATACGCAGTATTTT.

The CDR3 DNA is TGTGCCAGCAGTTTTTCGTGGACAGGATCTAGGGAGGATGAAAAACTGTTTTTT. Translation: CASSFSWTGSREDEKLFF. J is TRBJ1-4 and V is TRBV28, with 7 bases matching TRBD1. V was clipped by 3 bases and J by 6 bases; unmatched bases: 16. The CDR3 is made up of 18 amino acids. Germline CDR1 is MDHEN and CDR2 is SYDVKM.

The genes are TRBV5-1 and TRBJ2-3, with D hard to call. The germline CDR1 and CDR2 sequences are SGHRS and YFSETQ. V gave up 2 bases and J gave up 6 bases, with 10 bases separating them. CDR3 length: 13 amino acids. The CDR3 DNA reads as TGCGCCAGCAGCTTCCCTCCGAGGGATACGCAGTATTTT. Translation gives CASSFPPRDTQYF.

The chain employs TRBV5-5 and TRBJ2-1; 7 bases match TRBD1. The trim removed 4 bases at V and 8 bases at J, leaving 24 bases unmatched. This CDR3 is 19 amino acids long. Looked up from germline, CDR1 is SGHKS and CDR2 is YYEKEE (reference sequence). In nucleotides, the CDR3 is TGTGCCAGCAGCACCCGAGGGGTGGTAGGGGGCGCGTTGGGCCATGAGCAGTTCTTC. It specifies CASSTRGVVGGALGHEQFF.

CDR3 loop: CAWSVLAGGYNEQFF. The CDR3 nucleotides are TGTGCCTGGAGTGTATTGGCGGGGGGATACAATGAGCAGTTCTTC. This chain joins TRBV30 and TRBJ2-1, with 8 bases identical to TRBD2. The germline CDR1 and CDR2 sequences are GTSNPN and SVGIG (reference sequence). The length of the CDR3 is 15 residues. The V gene end was trimmed by 0 bases and the J gene end by 4 bases; junction bases not matched to a gene: 5.

The chain recombines TRBV5-1 with TRBJ2-1; maybe TRBD1 (6 bases). The CDR3 sequence is 14 residues long. Germline V gives CDR1 SGHRS, CDR2 YFSETQ. V was trimmed by 5 bases and J by 6 bases, leaving 15 bases between them. The CDR3 loop is CASRLTGTPNEQFF. In DNA form, the CDR3 reads TGCGCCAGCAGATTAACCGGGACACCCAATGAGCAGTTCTTC.

In its sample, this clone was seen once. The V and J genes are TRBV5-5 and TRBJ1-4, with a possible D match to TRBD1 (5 bases). The V gene lost 2 bases and the J gene lost 6 bases, with 11 bases spanning the gap. This CDR3 is built from 14 residues. CDR1 is SGHKS and CDR2 is YYEKEE in the germline V gene (reference sequence). The CDR3 loop is CASSLGRADEKLFF. In DNA, the CDR3 is TGTGCCAGCAGCTTAGGCAGGGCAGATGAAAAACTGTTTTTT.

The V gene is TRBV5-4, the J gene TRBJ2-5; 9 bases agree with TRBD1. After removal of 9 bases from V and 4 bases from J, the junction contained 7 bases not matched to a gene. The CDR3 extends over 13 amino acids. The germline gives CDR1 SGHNT, CDR2 YYREEE (reference sequence). This CDR3 is CAIRQGERETQYF. The CDR3 DNA reads TGTGCCATCCGACAGGGGGAGCGAGAGACCCAGTACTTC. The entire variable domain, with the rest obtained from reference TRBV5-4 and TRBJ2-5, is as follows: ETGVTQSPTHLIKTRGQQVTLRCSSQSGHNTVSWYQQALGQGPQFIFQYYREEENGRGNFPPRFSGLQFPNYSSELNVNALELDDSALYLCAIRQGERETQYFGPGTRLLVL.

The V gene is TRBV7-3, the J gene TRBJ2-3; 8 bases are a match to TRBD1. Germline V CDR1 and CDR2: SGHTA, FQGTGA. V lost 6 bases to trimming and J lost 1 base; unmatched junction nucleotides: 3. This CDR3 spans 14 amino acids. CDR3 residues: CASSGTGGTDTQYF. In DNA, the CDR3 is TGTGCCAGCAGTGGGACAGGAGGCACAGATACGCAGTATTTT.